This TCR beta chain derives from a study of T cell responses to AZD1222 COVID-19 vaccine. The CDR3 is made up of 17 amino acids. CDR1 and CDR2 (germline): KGHDR, SFDVKD. The table came from immunoSEQ multiplex PCR; TCRdb's copy has only in-frame clones and leaves some out. Of over 100,000 clones listed, around nine tenths are singletons. A single count supports this clone. The input for sequencing was peripheral blood, taken on day 0 of AZD1222 vaccination. The sequence was collected from an adult in good health. The genes are TRBV24-1 and TRBJ2-7, with D perhaps TRBD2 (6 bases). The CDR3 region has the DNA TGTGCCACCAGTGGTTTGGCGGGACCGTTACGCTCCTACGAGCAGTACGTC. Translation gives CATSGLAGPLRSYEQYV.